This TCR beta chain was recorded in a study of beta chain features in type 1 diabetes. This clone was found a few times. The antigen remains undetermined. Every bit of the isolated RNA underwent reverse transcription, so sequencing read expressed TCRB transcripts. Clones were read by immunoSEQ multiplex PCR, and TCRdb kept only the in-frame ones, dropping some. The sample consists of a few hundred thousand clones, roughly 20% of them appearing once. Study results and limitations: Unsettled here was the matter of whether HLA type influences TCRB rearrangement. The study found moderately but significantly shorter TCRB CDR3s in all four CD4+ subsets of Type 1 diabetes patients.

Germline V gene data show CDR1 as SEHNR and CDR2 as FQNEAQ (reference sequence). The CDR3 sequence is 13 residues long. Losses at the gene ends were 5 bases for V and 5 bases for J; bases not matched to a gene: 5. The chain combines TRBV7-9 with TRBJ2-7; 8 positions match TRBD2. This TCR derives from a woman in her thirties or forties with type 1 diabetes. The sample taken for sequencing was naive CD4+ T cells from blood. CDR3 nucleotide sequence: TGTGCCAGCAGCAAAGCGGGAGTCGACGAGCAGTACTTC. Translated, it gives CASSKAGVDEQYF.